The 18 T cell receptor beta chains given below trace back to one sample, sequenced in a study of T-cell memory formation after mild COVID-19. TCRdb itself ran the 5' RACE reads through MiXCR, one entry per CDR3 protein. In the table there are roughly 550,000 distinct CDR3 sequences, 20% of which are singletons. The sample was PBMCs or a T cell subset sorted from them (not recorded which). These receptor sequences come from an adult woman who had mild COVID-19 (a few samples of this study predate the infection). Cell type and time point are not known.

This clonotype was picked up a small number of times. V and J are TRBV4-3 and TRBJ2-2, with TRBD1 matching 7 bases. Per the germline V gene, CDR1 is LGHNA and CDR2 is YSLEER. V lost 5 bases, J lost 7 bases, and 13 bases stayed unmatched. The CDR3 is made up of 16 amino acids. As DNA, the CDR3 is TGCGCCAGCAGCGTGGTCACAGGGGCTGAAGTCGGGGAGCTGTTTTTT. Protein product: CASSVVTGAEVGELFF.

CDR3 residues: CASSSGTDTYEQYF. CDR3 in DNA: TGCGCCAGCAGCTCCGGGACAGACACCTACGAGCAGTACTTC. The rearrangement joins TRBV5-1 to TRBJ2-7; TRBD1 matches 7 bases. Germline CDR1 reads SGHRS; CDR2 reads YFSETQ. This CDR3 spans 14 amino acids. Losses at the gene ends were 3 bases for V and 2 bases for J; bases not matched to a gene: 5.

In this sample, this clonotype turned up once. CDR3 DNA sequence: TGTGCCACCAGGGTCCAGGGGATTTCTGAAGCTTTCTTT. Amino acids: CATRVQGISEAFF. The chain joins TRBV6-5 to TRBJ1-1, with a weak D call TRBD1 (6 bases). Trimming removed 10 bases from V and 6 bases from J, with 18 bases in between. The CDR3 sequence is 13 residues long. The V gene's germline CDR1 is MNHEY and CDR2 SVGAGI.

The chain carries TRBV4-3 and TRBJ1-6; TRBD1 matches at 7 bases. The germline V gene encodes CDR1 LGHNA and CDR2 YSLEER. The CDR3 is 16 residues long. V shed 3 bases and J 6 bases; nucleotides not matched to a gene: 8. The CDR3 nucleotides read TGCGCCAGCAGCCAGGACGGGGACAGCTTTAATTCACCCCTCCACTTT. Translating it yields CASSQDGDSFNSPLHF.

The genes are TRBV4-2 and TRBJ2-5; D is possibly TRBD1 (6 bases). The germline V and J ends were trimmed by 1 base and 5 bases, with 14 bases remaining between them. This CDR3 contains 15 residues. Germline assignment: CDR1 LGHNA and CDR2 YNFKEQ. This CDR3 is CASSQGAADRETQYF. The CDR3 bases are TGTGCCAGCAGCCAAGGGGCAGCCGACAGGGAGACCCAGTACTTC.

The chain has TRBV12-3 or TRBV12-4 and TRBJ2-7, with 11 bases fitting TRBD1. V lost 5 bases, J lost 3 bases, and 6 bases stayed unmatched. CDR3 length: 15 amino acids. CDR3 DNA sequence: TGTGCCAGCAGTCATGGGACAGGGGGGAACTACGAGCAGTACTTC. It codes for CASSHGTGGNYEQYF.

This clonotype was detected a few times. J is TRBJ2-7 and V is TRBV18; tentative D call: TRBD2 (5 bases). V was cut by 2 bases and J by 2 bases, with 10 bases left in between. This CDR3 comprises 14 residues. Looked up from germline, CDR1 is KGHSH and CDR2 is LQKENI. The CDR3 region is CASSPTEDPYEQYF. The CDR3 region has the DNA TGTGCCAGCTCACCAACGGAGGACCCCTACGAGCAGTACTTC.

This chain joins TRBV7-2 and TRBJ2-7, with 8 bases identical to TRBD1. Trimming took 1 base from V and 2 from J; bases not matched to a gene: 7. The CDR3 has 16 amino acids. Germline CDR1 reads SGHTA; CDR2 reads FQGNSA. In DNA, the CDR3 is TGTGCCAGCAGCTTAGTCCGGACAGGGCCGACCTACGAGCAGTACTTC. This sequence encodes CASSLVRTGPTYEQYF.

This clonotype came up a few times. This chain links TRBV30 with TRBJ1-1; D is unresolved. The length of the CDR3 is 13 residues. With 1 base removed from V and 0 bases from J, the gap between germline ends came to 6 bases. Germline-derived CDR1 and CDR2 are GTSNPN and SVGIG (reference sequence). The CDR3 DNA is TGTGCCTGGAGTGGCGATATGAACACTGAAGCTTTCTTT. The encoded protein is CAWSGDMNTEAFF.

This clonotype was observed a few times. The chain recombines TRBV24-1 with TRBJ2-7; no firm D call. The CDR3 covers 12 residues. The germline CDR1 and CDR2 sequences are KGHDR and SFDVKD. V gave up 9 bases and J gave up 5 bases, with 13 bases separating them. The CDR3 nucleotides read TGTGCCACCGTTGGATTCAACAACGAGCAGTACTTC. This codes for CATVGFNNEQYF.

The rearrangement uses TRBV15 and TRBJ1-1; D is perhaps TRBD1 (5 bases). The CDR3 spans 15 residues. Trimming cost V 3 bases and J 1 base, with 12 bases left between them. Per the germline V gene, CDR1 is LNHNV and CDR2 is YYDKDF (reference sequence). CDR3 bases: TGTGCCACCAGCAGCGCACGGGGCGCGAACACTGAAGCTTTCTTT. Its translation: CATSSARGANTEAFF.

This chain links TRBV14 with TRBJ1-2, with D possibly being TRBD1 (5 bases). CDR3 length: 19 residues. Germline V CDR1 and CDR2: SGHDN, FVKESK. Trimming cost V 2 bases and J 0 bases, with 22 bases left between them. The CDR3 DNA follows: TGTGCCAGCAGCCAAATAAGGGGTCCCGCAATAGATACTAACTATGGCTACACCTTC. Translated, it gives CASSQIRGPAIDTNYGYTF.

The J gene is TRBJ1-1, the V gene TRBV5-1; D not certain. This CDR3 is 16 amino acids long. With 6 bases removed from V and 0 bases from J, the gap between germline ends came to 18 bases. Germline V gene data show CDR1 as SGHRS and CDR2 as YFSETQ. CDR3 sequence reads: CASIDIRSSMNTEAFF. The CDR3 DNA follows: TGCGCCAGCATCGACATCCGGAGTTCTATGAACACTGAAGCTTTCTTT.

This sequence joins TRBV15 and TRBJ2-5; D is unclear. The CDR3 loop spans 13 amino acids. Looked up from germline, CDR1 is LNHNV and CDR2 is YYDKDF (reference sequence). Trimming shortened V by 0 bases and J by 7 bases, and 9 bases separated the two germline ends. CDR3 region: CATSRDSVGTQYF. CDR3 bases: TGTGCCACCAGCAGAGACAGCGTGGGGACCCAGTACTTC.

The chain recombines TRBV5-1 with TRBJ2-2; D gene ambiguous. V was trimmed by 10 bases and J by 5 bases, leaving 24 bases between them. CDR1 and CDR2 (germline): SGHRS, YFSETQ. This CDR3 comprises 16 residues. In DNA, the CDR3 is TGCGCCGCACCCCGCTGGGAACACGCTTTGACCGGGGAGCTGTTTTTT. Translating gives CAAPRWEHALTGELFF.

This clonotype was seen once. V and J are TRBV6-5 and TRBJ2-7; a weak D match, TRBD2 (5 bases). The germline V gene encodes CDR1 MNHEY and CDR2 SVGAGI. V lost 3 bases and J 7 bases, leaving 13 bases between the germline ends. The CDR3 runs 13 residues. CDR3 nucleotide sequence: TGTGCCAGCAGTTATCCGGGATCACGGGAGCAGTACTTC. Protein product: CASSYPGSREQYF.

The chain combines TRBV6-1 with TRBJ1-1; TRBD1 agrees at 7 bases. The ends lost 2 bases at V and 1 base at J; junction bases unmatched: 10. The CDR3 contains 17 residues. CDR1 is MNHNS and CDR2 is SASEGT in the germline V gene. The CDR3 sequence is CASSEQGYRGGNTEAFF. As DNA, the CDR3 is TGTGCCAGCAGTGAACAGGGTTACAGGGGTGGGAACACTGAAGCTTTCTTT.

The rearrangement uses TRBV25-1 and TRBJ2-2, with TRBD2 as a possible D gene (7 bases). V gave up 8 bases and J gave up 5 bases, with 36 bases separating them. This CDR3 contains 21 residues. Germline assignment: CDR1 MGHDK and CDR2 SYGVNS. The CDR3 nucleotides read TGTGCCAGCGCCCCCCGTTGGACAGCTGGGACTAAGGAAGGTGGGACCGGGGAGCTGTTTTTT. Protein: CASAPRWTAGTKEGGTGELFF.